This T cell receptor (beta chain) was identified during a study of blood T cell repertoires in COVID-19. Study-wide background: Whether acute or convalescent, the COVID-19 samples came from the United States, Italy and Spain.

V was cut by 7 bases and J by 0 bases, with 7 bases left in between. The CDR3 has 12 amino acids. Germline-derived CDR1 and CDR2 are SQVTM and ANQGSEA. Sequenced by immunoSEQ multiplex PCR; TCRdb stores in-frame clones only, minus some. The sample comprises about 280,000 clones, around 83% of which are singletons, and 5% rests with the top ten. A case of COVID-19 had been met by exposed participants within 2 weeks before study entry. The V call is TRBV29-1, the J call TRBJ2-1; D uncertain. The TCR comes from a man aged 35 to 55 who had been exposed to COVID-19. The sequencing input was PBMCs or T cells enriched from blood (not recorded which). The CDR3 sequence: CSGGSSYNEQFF. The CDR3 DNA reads TGCAGCGGAGGCAGCTCCTACAATGAGCAGTTCTTC.